These 19 T cell receptor beta chains came from one sample sequenced in a study of CD4 T cells in relation to SARS-CoV-2 and coronaviruses. Their antigen targets remain unknown. Method: immunoSEQ multiplex PCR; TCRdb's copy keeps in-frame clones and lacks some. Seen here are under 20,000 clones, 82% observed once, and the top ten hold 31%. Unexposed donor CD4+ T cells date from about 2011-2018, before the COVID-19 pandemic. Isolation of CD4+ T cells took place after about 9 days in culture. The sequenced material came from CD4+ T cells from PBMCs, cultured in vitro. The source of these receptors is a human donor in good health.

The chain is built from TRBV6-6 and TRBJ2-7, with 10 bases fitting TRBD1. Per the germline V gene, CDR1 is MNHNY and CDR2 is SVGAGI (reference sequence). The CDR3 runs to 15 residues. Trimming at V came to 5 bases and at J to 5 bases, leaving 9 bases not matched to a gene. CDR3 residues: CASSNRDRGDDEQYF. CDR3 DNA: TGTGCCAGCAGTAACCGGGACAGGGGTGATGACGAGCAGTACTTC.

The V and J genes are TRBV6-1 and TRBJ2-3; D call uncertain. V gave up 2 bases and J gave up 5 bases, with 8 bases separating them. This CDR3 is 13 amino acids long. Per the germline V gene, CDR1 is MNHNS and CDR2 is SASEGT. CDR3 sequence reads: CASSESRIDTQYF. The CDR3 region has the DNA TGTGCCAGCAGTGAATCTAGAATAGATACGCAGTATTTT.

The chain links TRBV27 to TRBJ2-3, with 9 bases matching TRBD1. V trimming: 5 bases; J trimming: 0 bases; junction bases outside the gene matches: 12. This CDR3 has 18 amino acids. CDR1 is MNHEY and CDR2 is SMNVEV in the germline V gene (reference sequence). The CDR3 loop reads CASSTPGQGNPSTDTQYF. In nucleotides, the CDR3 is TGTGCCAGCAGTACCCCGGGACAGGGTAACCCTAGCACAGATACGCAGTATTTT.

V usage is TRBV18 and J usage is TRBJ1-2; D is unclear. CDR1 KGHSH and CDR2 LQKENI come from the germline V gene. The CDR3 is 14 amino acids. V lost 0 bases and J 4 bases, leaving 9 bases between the germline ends. The CDR3 DNA reads TGTGCCAGCTCACCACCGGGCACGGTCTATGGCTACACCTTC. It codes for CASSPPGTVYGYTF.

The rearrangement joins TRBV7-9 to TRBJ1-1, with TRBD1 identical over 7 bases. The V and J ends lost 5 bases and 5 bases, in that order; junction bases with no gene match: 11. The CDR3 runs 15 residues. Germline CDR1 SEHNR, CDR2 FQNEAQ (reference sequence). CDR3 sequence reads: CASSPARQGSTEAFF. CDR3 in DNA: TGTGCCAGCAGCCCCGCCCGACAGGGATCGACTGAAGCTTTCTTT.

CDR3: CASSLSGVGGLAEAFF. CDR3 nucleotide sequence: TGTGCCAGCAGTTTATCGGGGGTGGGAGGGTTGGCTGAAGCTTTCTTT. The rearrangement uses TRBV27 and TRBJ1-1; tentative D call: TRBD1 (5 bases). Looked up from germline, CDR1 is MNHEY and CDR2 is SMNVEV (reference sequence). There are 16 residues in the CDR3. Between the trimmed V and J ends, which lost 0 bases and 6 bases, there was a span of 17 bases.

The V and J genes are TRBV4-2 and TRBJ1-3; D is unclear. The germline V and J ends were trimmed by 3 bases and 4 bases, with 13 bases remaining between them. The germline gives CDR1 LGHNA, CDR2 YNFKEQ. This CDR3 has 15 amino acids. The CDR3 region is CASSHLRASGNTIYF. Here the CDR3 DNA reads TGTGCCAGCAGCCACCTACGGGCATCAGGAAACACCATATATTTT.

The CDR3 protein is CASSLRAGSYNEQFF. The CDR3, as DNA: TGTGCCAGCAGTTTAAGGGCAGGGTCCTACAATGAGCAGTTCTTC. This chain links TRBV27 with TRBJ2-1, with D possibly matching TRBD1 (5 bases). Germline V gene data show CDR1 as MNHEY and CDR2 as SMNVEV (reference sequence). V was trimmed by 2 bases and J by 1 base, leaving 9 bases between them. This CDR3 spans 15 amino acids.

This sequence joins TRBV11-2 and TRBJ1-4; 8 nucleotides align to TRBD1. V shed 6 bases and J 7 bases; nucleotides not matched to a gene: 13. Per the germline V gene, CDR1 is SGHAT and CDR2 is FQNNGV. The CDR3 spans 16 residues. The CDR3 nucleotides read TGTGCCAGCAGTCGTAGCGGACAGGGAGGGGGTGAAAAACTGTTTTTT. Its protein is CASSRSGQGGGEKLFF.

The chain is built from TRBV6-2 or TRBV6-3 and TRBJ1-4, with D tentatively TRBD1 (6 bases). Germline CDR1 is MNHEY and CDR2 is SVGEGT. The CDR3 spans 18 residues. V was pared by 4 bases and J by 0 bases, with 18 bases between. The CDR3, as DNA: TGTGCCAGCAGTTCCGGCCTACCCGAGGGGGCAACTAATGAAAAACTGTTTTTT. It is translated as CASSSGLPEGATNEKLFF.

The chain links TRBV13 to TRBJ2-5, with TRBD1 matching 8 bases. This CDR3 comprises 15 residues. Germline CDR1 is PRHDT and CDR2 is FYEKMQ (reference sequence). The ends lost 5 bases at V and 5 bases at J; junction bases unmatched: 10. The CDR3 DNA sequence: TGTGCCAGCAGCGCGAAAACAGGGGGTGGTGAGACCCAGTACTTC. Translation gives CASSAKTGGGETQYF.

This chain joins TRBV7-9 and TRBJ1-6; the D is unclear. From germline, CDR1 is SEHNR and CDR2 FQNEAQ (reference sequence). V was shortened by 6 bases and J by 10 bases, with 13 bases between the two germline ends. This CDR3 is 13 amino acids long. This chain's CDR3 is CASSYPPGSPLHF. CDR3 coding DNA: TGTGCCAGCAGTTACCCCCCGGGATCACCCCTCCACTTT.

The chain recombines TRBV27 with TRBJ1-2; D perhaps matches TRBD1 (5 bases). Germline lookup yields CDR1 MNHEY and CDR2 SMNVEV (reference sequence). The ends were cut back, 5 bases at V and 0 bases at J, with 19 bases in the middle. The CDR3 runs to 17 residues. The CDR3 bases are TGTGCCAGCAGTGGACACTTCCGGGACCGAACTAACTATGGCTACACCTTC. Translation gives CASSGHFRDRTNYGYTF.

V is TRBV2 and J is TRBJ1-5, with unresolved D. This CDR3 is 13 amino acids long. Germline CDR1 and CDR2: SNHLY and FYNNEI. The V end was cut by 5 bases, the J end by 1 base, with 6 bases between. This CDR3 reads CASSLDSNQPQHF. CDR3 bases: TGTGCCAGCAGTTTGGACAGCAATCAGCCCCAGCATTTT.

The genes are TRBV7-8 and TRBJ2-5, with 10 nucleotides matching TRBD1. This CDR3 is 14 amino acids long. The ends lost 3 bases at V and 4 bases at J; junction bases unmatched: 2. The germline CDR1 and CDR2 sequences are SGHVS and FQNEAQ. Here the CDR3 DNA reads TGTGCCAGCAGCTTCGGGACAGGGGTAGAGACCCAGTACTTC. This encodes CASSFGTGVETQYF.

The chain uses TRBV25-1 and TRBJ2-1; 7 bases fit TRBD1. Per the germline V gene, CDR1 is MGHDK and CDR2 is SYGVNS. V shed 6 bases and J 1 base; nucleotides not matched to a gene: 3. This CDR3 comprises 14 residues. The DNA of the CDR3 is TGTGCCAGCAGGAAGACAGGGTCCTACAATGAGCAGTTCTTC. It specifies CASRKTGSYNEQFF. The variable domain in full, with the rest retrieved from reference TRBV25-1 and TRBJ2-1, is EADIYQTPRYLVIGTGKKITLECSQTMGHDKMYWYQQDPGMELHLIHYSYGVNSTEKGDLSSESTVSRIRTEHFPLTLESARPSHTSQYLCASRKTGSYNEQFFGPGTRLTVL.

The CDR3 sequence is CASSEGQGVGGELFF. CDR3 DNA sequence: TGTGCCAGCAGTGAAGGGCAGGGGGTAGGCGGGGAGCTGTTTTTT. The chain employs TRBV6-1 and TRBJ2-2; TRBD1 agrees at 7 bases. The junction had 6 bases not matched to a gene; V was cut back by 1 base and J by 7 bases. Per germline, CDR1 MNHNS and CDR2 SASEGT. The CDR3 is made up of 15 amino acids.

The chain is built from TRBV5-1 and TRBJ2-7; TRBD1 aligns across 12 bases. Unmatched junction bases numbered 7, after V lost 4 bases and J lost 2 bases. The germline gives CDR1 SGHRS, CDR2 YFSETQ. This CDR3 is built from 16 residues. Written as DNA, the CDR3 is TGCGCCAGCAGCCCGGGGGGACAGGGGGCAACCTACGAGCAGTACTTC. Translating it yields CASSPGGQGATYEQYF.

The V call is TRBV19, the J call TRBJ1-5; D call uncertain. The CDR3 runs 15 residues. Germline values: CDR1 LNHDA, CDR2 SQIVND (reference sequence). With 3 bases removed from V and 6 bases from J, the gap between germline ends came to 15 bases. CDR3 sequence: CASSIGLQARQPQHF. The CDR3 coding sequence is TGTGCCAGTAGTATCGGGCTCCAGGCCCGTCAGCCCCAGCATTTT.